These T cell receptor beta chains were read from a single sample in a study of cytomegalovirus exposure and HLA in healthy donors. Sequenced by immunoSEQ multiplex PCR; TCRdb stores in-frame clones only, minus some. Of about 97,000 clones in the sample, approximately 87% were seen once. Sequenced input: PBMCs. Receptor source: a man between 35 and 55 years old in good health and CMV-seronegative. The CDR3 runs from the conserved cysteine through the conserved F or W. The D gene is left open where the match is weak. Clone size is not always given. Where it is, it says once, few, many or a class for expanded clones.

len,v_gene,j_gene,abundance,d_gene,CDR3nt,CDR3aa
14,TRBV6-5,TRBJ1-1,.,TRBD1,TGTGCCAGCAGCTTAGACAGGGGCGCGGTGGAAGCTTTCTTT,CASSLDRGAVEAFF
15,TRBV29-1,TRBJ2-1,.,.,TGCAGCGTTGAACCCCCGGGGTGGGTTGGGGATGAGCAGTTCTTC,CSVEPPGWVGDEQFF
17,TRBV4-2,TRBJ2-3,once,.,TGTGCCAGCAGCCAAGCTCGGGTGAGGGGGAGTGCAGATACGCAGTATTTT,CASSQARVRGSADTQYF
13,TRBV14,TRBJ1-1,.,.,TGTGCCAGCAGGGGGGCTGGGTACTCTGAAGCTTTCTTT,CASRGAGYSEAFF
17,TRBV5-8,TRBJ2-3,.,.,TGTGCCAGCAGCTTCGGGGGGAACGGGGGGCTCACAGATACGCAGTATTTT,CASSFGGNGGLTDTQYF
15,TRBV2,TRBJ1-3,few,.,TGTGCCAGCAGTTACAGGGTTCGTTCTGGAAACACCATATATTTT,CASSYRVRSGNTIYF
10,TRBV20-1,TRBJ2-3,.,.,TGCAGTGCTAGGAGGGATACGCAGTATTTT,CSARRDTQYF
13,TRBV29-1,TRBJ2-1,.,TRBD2,TGCACCGGCGGCGGGGGGGCGAACAATGAGCAGTTCTTC,CTGGGGANNEQFF
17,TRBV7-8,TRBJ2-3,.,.,TGTGCCAGCAGCTTACCAGCGGTGGGTACCCGCACAGATACGCAGTATTTT,CASSLPAVGTRTDTQYF
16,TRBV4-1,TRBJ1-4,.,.,TGCGCCAGCAGCCCTGGATCGCAGGCAACTAATGAAAAACTGTTTTTT,CASSPGSQATNEKLFF
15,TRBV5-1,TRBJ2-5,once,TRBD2,TGCGCCAGCAGCTTGTCGGGGACTGGGGGGGGGACCCAGTACTTC,CASSLSGTGGGTQYF
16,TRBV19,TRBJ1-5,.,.,TGTGCCAGTAGTATAGTGGTTACTTCTAGCAATCAGCCCCAGCATTTT,CASSIVVTSSNQPQHF
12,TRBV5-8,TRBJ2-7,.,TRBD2,TGTGCCAGCAGGGGAGGGGCCTACGAGCAGTACTTC,CASRGGAYEQYF
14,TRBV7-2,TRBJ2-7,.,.,TGTGCCAGCAGCCGAGAACCCCTAGCCTACGAGCAGTACTTC,CASSREPLAYEQYF
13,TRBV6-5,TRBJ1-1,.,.,TGTGCCAGCAGTCCCGGACTCCCCTCTGAAGCTTTCTTT,CASSPGLPSEAFF
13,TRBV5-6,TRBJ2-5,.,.,TGTGCCAGCAGCTTGTTAGTCCAAGAGACCCAGTACTTC,CASSLLVQETQYF
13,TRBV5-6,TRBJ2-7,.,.,TGTGCCAGCAGCTTGGGCGGGACCTACGAGCAGTACTTC,CASSLGGTYEQYF
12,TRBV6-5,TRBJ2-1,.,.,TGTGCCAGCAATACCTTAACAGGATTTAAGTTCTTC,CASNTLTGFKFF
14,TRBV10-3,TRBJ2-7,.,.,TGTGCCTCATACTGGGACTGCAGCTCCTACGAGCAGTACTTC,CASYWDCSSYEQYF
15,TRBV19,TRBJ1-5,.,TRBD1,TGTGCCAGTAGCATTCGCCAGGGGGCTGAACAGCCCCAGCATTTT,CASSIRQGAEQPQHF
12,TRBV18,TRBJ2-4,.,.,TGTGCCAGCTCTACCTGGGGGGACATTCAGTACTTC,CASSTWGDIQYF
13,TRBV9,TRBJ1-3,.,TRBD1,TGTGCCAGCAAAGGACAGGGGAGAGACACCATATATTTT,CASKGQGRDTIYF
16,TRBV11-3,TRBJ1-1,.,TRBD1,TGTGCCAGCAGCTTAGATTGGGTGGACAGGGGCACTGAAGCTTTCTTT,CASSLDWVDRGTEAFF
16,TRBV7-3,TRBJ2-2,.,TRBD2,TGTGCCAGCAGCTCTCCGCGGGGGGGCCGAACCGGGGAGCTGTTTTTT,CASSSPRGGRTGELFF
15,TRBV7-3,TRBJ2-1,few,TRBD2,TGTGCCAGCAGCTCCCTAGCGGGGGTGAACAATGAGCAGTTCTTC,CASSSLAGVNNEQFF
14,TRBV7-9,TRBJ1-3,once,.,TGTGCCAGCAGCTCCAGGGTCCGAGGAAACACCATATATTTT,CASSSRVRGNTIYF
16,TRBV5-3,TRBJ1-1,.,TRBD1,TGTGCCAGAAGCTCCAAAGTAAGCAGGGGGGAGACTGAAGCTTTCTTT,CARSSKVSRGETEAFF
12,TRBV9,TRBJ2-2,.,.,TGTGCCAGCAGCACTCGAACCGGGGAGCTGTTTTTT,CASSTRTGELFF
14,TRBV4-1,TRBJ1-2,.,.,TGCGCCAGCAGCCAAGTGGGACAATCTCGAGGCTACACCTTC,CASSQVGQSRGYTF